This T cell receptor (beta chain) was found in a study of CD8 T cells in ankylosing spondylitis. General study findings and limits: Apparently characteristic of ankylosing spondylitis blood was a TCR beta motif (roughly eight highly homologous variants).

V was pared by 1 base and J by 5 bases, with 6 bases of the junction left unmatched. CDR3 length: 15 residues. The V gene's germline CDR1 is SGDLS and CDR2 YYNGEE. TCRdb used MiXCR to reprocess the 5' RACE reads, holding one entry per CDR3 protein. The data contain some 200,000 distinct CDR3 sequences, around 25% of them seen just once; the ten biggest clones take up under 8%. This clonotype was observed many times. What it binds is not known. This sequence originates from a male donor with ankylosing spondylitis or in good health (not recorded which). Sequencing input: blood, either unsorted or a sorted T cell fraction (not recorded which). This rearrangement joins TRBV9 to TRBJ2-1; 7 bases align to TRBD2. The DNA of the CDR3 is TGTGCCAGCAGCGTAAAACTAGCGAAAGACAATGAGCAGTTCTTC. Residues: CASSVKLAKDNEQFF. The full variable domain, in which reference TRBV9 and TRBJ2-1 provide the parts outside the CDR3, is DSGVTQTPKHLITATGQRVTLRCSPRSGDLSVYWYQQSLDQGLQFLIQYYNGEERAKGNILERFSAQQFPDLHSELNLSSLELGDSALYFCASSVKLAKDNEQFFGPGTRLTVL.